This entry concerns a single TCR beta chain. The CDR3 is 17 residues long. After removal of 0 bases from V and 7 bases from J, the junction contained 15 bases not matched to a gene. Germline lookup yields CDR1 SGHNT and CDR2 YENEEA. The record originates from a study of T cell responses to AZD1222 COVID-19 vaccine. The data were produced by immunoSEQ multiplex PCR, yet TCRdb's version contains in-frame clones alone and is incomplete. The sample lists around 97,000 clones, around 92% occurring once. The V call is TRBV11-3, the J call TRBJ2-7, with 7 bases fitting TRBD1. The material sequenced was peripheral blood, taken on day 0 of AZD1222 vaccination. This clonotype was obtained from an adult in good health. The CDR3 DNA is TGTGCCAGCAGCTTAGATGGGACAGCGAAGGGCCTGGGGGAGCAGTACTTC. This translates into CASSLDGTAKGLGEQYF.